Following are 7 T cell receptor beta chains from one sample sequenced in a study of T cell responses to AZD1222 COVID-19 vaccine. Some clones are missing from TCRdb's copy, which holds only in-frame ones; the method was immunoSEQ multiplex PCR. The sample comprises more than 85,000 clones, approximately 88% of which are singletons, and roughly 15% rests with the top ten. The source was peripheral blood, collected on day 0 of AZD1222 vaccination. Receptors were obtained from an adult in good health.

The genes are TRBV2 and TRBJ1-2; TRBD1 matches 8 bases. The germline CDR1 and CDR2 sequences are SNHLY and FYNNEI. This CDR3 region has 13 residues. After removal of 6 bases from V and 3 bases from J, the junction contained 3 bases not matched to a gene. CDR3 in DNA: TGTGCCAGCAGCGGACAGGGACACTATGGCTACACCTTC. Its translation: CASSGQGHYGYTF.

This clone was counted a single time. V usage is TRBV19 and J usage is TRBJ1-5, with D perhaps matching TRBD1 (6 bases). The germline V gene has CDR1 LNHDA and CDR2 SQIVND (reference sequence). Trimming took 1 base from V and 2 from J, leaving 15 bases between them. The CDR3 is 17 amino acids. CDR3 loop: CASSIVFGGAGNQPQHF. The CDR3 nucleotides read TGTGCCAGTAGTATAGTTTTCGGGGGCGCCGGCAATCAGCCCCAGCATTTT.

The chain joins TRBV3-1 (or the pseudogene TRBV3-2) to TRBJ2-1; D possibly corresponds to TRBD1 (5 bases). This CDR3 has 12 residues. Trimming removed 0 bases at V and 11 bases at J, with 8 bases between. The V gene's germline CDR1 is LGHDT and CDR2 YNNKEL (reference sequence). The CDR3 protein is CASSQENRQQFF. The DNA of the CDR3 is TGTGCCAGCAGCCAAGAAAACAGGCAGCAGTTCTTC.

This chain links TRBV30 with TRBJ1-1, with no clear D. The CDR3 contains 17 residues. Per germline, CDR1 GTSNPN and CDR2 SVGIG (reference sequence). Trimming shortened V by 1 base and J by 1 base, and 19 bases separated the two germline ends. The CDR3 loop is CAWSGRGRARRNTEAFF. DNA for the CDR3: TGTGCCTGGAGTGGCCGCGGAAGGGCACGGAGGAACACTGAAGCTTTCTTT.

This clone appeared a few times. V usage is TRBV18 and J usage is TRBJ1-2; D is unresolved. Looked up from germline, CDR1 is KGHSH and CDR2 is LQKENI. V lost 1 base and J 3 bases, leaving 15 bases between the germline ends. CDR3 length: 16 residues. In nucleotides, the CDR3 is TGTGCCAGCTCACCACTCGCCCGGGAACTTGACTATGGCTACACCTTC. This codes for CASSPLARELDYGYTF.

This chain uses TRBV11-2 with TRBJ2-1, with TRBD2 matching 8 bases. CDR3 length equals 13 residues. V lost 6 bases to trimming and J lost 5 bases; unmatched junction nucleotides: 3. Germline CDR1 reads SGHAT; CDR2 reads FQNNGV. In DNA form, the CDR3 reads TGTGCCAGCAGGAAACTAGCGGACAATGAGCAGTTCTTC. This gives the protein CASRKLADNEQFF.

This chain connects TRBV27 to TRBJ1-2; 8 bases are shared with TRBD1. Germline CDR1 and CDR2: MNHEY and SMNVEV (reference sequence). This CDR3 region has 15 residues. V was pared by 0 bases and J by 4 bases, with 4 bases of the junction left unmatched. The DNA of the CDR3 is TGTGCCAGCAGTTTATCACCAGGGGGCGCCTATGGCTACACCTTC. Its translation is CASSLSPGGAYGYTF.